This TCR beta chain was obtained from a study of blood T cell repertoires in COVID-19 (dated by TCRdb to about 2020). For the wider study: The collaborator samples originated in the United States, Italy and Spain and spanned the acute and convalescent phases of COVID-19. Deeply sampled blood TCRbeta repertoires from subjects exposed to, actively infected with, or recovered from COVID-19 were included in the dataset. Sample metadata almost always included a de-identified subject ID, COVID-19 status, age in years and sex. The prospective study material was composed of cDNA or gDNA derived from T cells, B-cell-depleted T cells, or PBMCs. The repertoires were made available in a free public database intended to serve as a resource for research on the immune response to SARS-CoV-2. Samples were obtained from the ongoing ImmuneRACE study (first 160 participants) and from over a thousand subjects provided by 6 global collaborators. Where HLA class I and class II types were available, the types were taken from metadata supplied by the sample provider, not from assay-based typing. The paper's findings and limits, for the study overall: The quantity of clinical and demographic metadata differed by source and by participant and was supplied without curation.

Worth noting for this clone: Its antigen is currently not known. Nothing much larger sits one base from this clone, and base qualities are not available.

In Seattle, one collaborating source enrolled patients while the infection was active and tracked those patients longitudinally over the course of disease. The collaborating institutions used their own protocols to collect whole blood in K2EDTA tubes. Collaborator samples were shipped for TCRbeta analysis as frozen whole blood, isolated PBMCs, or DNA extracted from either sample type. CDR1 and CDR2 are read off the germline V gene (reference sequence) as MNHEY and SMNVEV. The germline V end is reduced by 5 bases and the J end by 0 bases; junction bases left unmatched: 6. Reading from cysteine to phenylalanine, the CDR3 counts 16 amino acids. Solely the CDR3 DNA is kept, with 48 bases framed from the first base. The immunoSEQ Assay, a bias-controlled multiplex PCR, was used to amplify TCRbeta CDR3 regions from genomic DNA. On the authors' methods: The number of nucleated cells in each sample was estimated by amplification of reference gene primers within the assay. To quantify the absolute abundance of each unique TCRbeta CDR3 rearrangement, sequence reads were collapsed and filtered. For each sample, productive Simpson clonality was calculated as the square root of Simpson's diversity index over productive rearrangements. TCRdb limited this immuneACCESS table to in-frame rearrangements with V and J called. A share of clones is missing; checked studies link under half to unresolved V genes, and the rest is unexplained. The DNA was the basis for D and trimming; V, J and clone size are from that table. This sample has around 460,000 clones in its table, and about 90% of those were observed once. Of the sample, more than 0.7% is held by the ten largest clones.

The receptor comes from a man aged 18 to 35 with COVID-19, enrolled during active disease. The sample consisted of peripheral blood. The chain is encoded by TRBV27 joined to TRBJ2-3, and TRBD2 aligns with 9 junction nucleotides. The CDR3 is CASSPRLAASTDTQYF. The nucleotide sequence is TGTGCCAGCAGTCCAAGACTAGCGGCTAGCACAGATACGCAGTATTTT.